Included here is one T cell receptor beta chain sequence, with context. Method: immunoSEQ multiplex PCR; TCRdb's copy keeps in-frame clones and lacks some. The sample includes around 2,000 clones, 60% to 80% of them seen just once. The source of the sample is a study of somatic mutations in cytotoxic T cells in rheumatoid arthritis. Study-level background: T-cell populations stained with V beta antibodies were in some cases flow-sorted at nearly 100% purity, including V beta1+ cells that were sequenced for TCRB.

The TCR was taken from a man between 65 and 85 years old with rheumatoid arthritis. Here the sequenced sample was CD8+ T cells sorted from blood, taken at a follow-up visit.

CDR3 DNA: TGTGCCAGTAGTTCCAAGGAACGATTTGGGAATCAGCCCCAGCATTTT. This gives the protein CASSSKERFGNQPQHF. The chain combines TRBV19 with TRBJ1-5; D not resolved. The germline V gene encodes CDR1 LNHDA and CDR2 SQIVND (reference sequence). V was trimmed by 5 bases and J by 4 bases, leaving 18 bases between them. The CDR3 loop spans 16 amino acids.